The clone carrying this T cell receptor (beta chain) has just one count. What it binds is not known. A multiplex PCR was run with 60 Vbeta primers and 13 Jbeta primers. Produced via immunoSEQ multiplex PCR; TCRdb's table is partial and in-frame only. The repertoire holds 210,000 or so clones, with around 80% as singletons. The data were obtained in a study of cytomegalovirus exposure and HLA in healthy donors. In the study overall: Roughly 80% of approximately 400 genotyped donors fell in the Caucasian-associated ancestry cluster.

The germline CDR1 and CDR2 sequences are SGHTA and FQGNSA. This CDR3 region has 16 residues. V lost 5 bases, J lost 0 bases, and 7 bases stayed unmatched. Study results and caveats: Certain indistinguishable V segments, among them TRBV6-2 and TRBV6-3, were excluded. The study had only CMV serostatus as immune exposure information.

This chain links TRBV7-2 with TRBJ1-1, with 9 bases matching TRBD1. The source is a man between 40 and 49 years old in good health and CMV-seronegative. Sample: PBMCs. The CDR3 DNA follows: TGTGCCAGCAGCCTTAACCGGGACAGGGTGAACACTGAAGCTTTCTTT. Translation gives CASSLNRDRVNTEAFF.